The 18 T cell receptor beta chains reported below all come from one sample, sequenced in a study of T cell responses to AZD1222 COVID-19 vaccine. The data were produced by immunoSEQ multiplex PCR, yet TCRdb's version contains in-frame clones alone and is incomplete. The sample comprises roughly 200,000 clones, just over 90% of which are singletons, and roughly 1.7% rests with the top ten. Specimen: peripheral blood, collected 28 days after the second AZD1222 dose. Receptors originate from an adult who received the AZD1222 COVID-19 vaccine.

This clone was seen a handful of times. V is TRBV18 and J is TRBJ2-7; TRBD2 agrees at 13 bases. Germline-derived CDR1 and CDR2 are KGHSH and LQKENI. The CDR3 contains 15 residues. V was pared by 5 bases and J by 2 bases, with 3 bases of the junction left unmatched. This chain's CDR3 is CASSRTSGGTYEQYF. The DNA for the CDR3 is TGTGCCAGCTCAAGGACTAGCGGGGGTACCTACGAGCAGTACTTC.

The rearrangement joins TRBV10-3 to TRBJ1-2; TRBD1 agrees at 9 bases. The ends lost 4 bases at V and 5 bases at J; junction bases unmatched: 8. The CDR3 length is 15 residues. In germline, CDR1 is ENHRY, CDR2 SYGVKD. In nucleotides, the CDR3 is TGTGCCATCAGTGGACAGGGGGTGATCCCTTATGGCTACACCTTC. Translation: CAISGQGVIPYGYTF.

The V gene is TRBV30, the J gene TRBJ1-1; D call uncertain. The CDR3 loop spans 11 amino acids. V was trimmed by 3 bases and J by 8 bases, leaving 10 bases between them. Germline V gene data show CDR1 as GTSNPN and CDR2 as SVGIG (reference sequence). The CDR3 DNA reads TGTGCCTGGAGGAACAAAAACGAAGCTTTCTTT. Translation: CAWRNKNEAFF. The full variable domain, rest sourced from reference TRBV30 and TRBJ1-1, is SQTIHQWPATLVQPVGSPLSLECTVEGTSNPNLYWYRQAAGRGLQLLFYSVGIGQISSEVPQNLSASRPQDRQFILSSKKLLLSDSGFYLCAWRNKNEAFFGQGTRLTVV.

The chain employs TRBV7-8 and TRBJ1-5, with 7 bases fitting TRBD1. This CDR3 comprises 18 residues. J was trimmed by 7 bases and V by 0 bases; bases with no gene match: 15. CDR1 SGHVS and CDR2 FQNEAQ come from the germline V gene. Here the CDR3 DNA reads TGTGCCAGCAGCTTAGCTCAGAGGACAGGTTCTAAGGGGCAGCCCCAGCATTTT. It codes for CASSLAQRTGSKGQPQHF.

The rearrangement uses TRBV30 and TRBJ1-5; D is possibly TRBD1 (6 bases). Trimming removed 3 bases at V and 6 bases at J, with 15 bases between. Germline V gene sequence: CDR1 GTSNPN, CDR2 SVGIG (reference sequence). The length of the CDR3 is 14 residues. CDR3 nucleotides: TGTGCCTGGAGCAGGGGAGGAGCAAGTCAGCCCCAGCATTTT. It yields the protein CAWSRGGASQPQHF.

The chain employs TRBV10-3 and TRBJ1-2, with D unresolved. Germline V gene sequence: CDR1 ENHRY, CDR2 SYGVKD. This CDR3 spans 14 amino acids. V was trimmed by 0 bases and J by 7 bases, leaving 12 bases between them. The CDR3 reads CAISESIGYSGYTF. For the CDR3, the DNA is TGTGCCATCAGTGAGTCGATTGGTTACTCTGGCTACACCTTC.

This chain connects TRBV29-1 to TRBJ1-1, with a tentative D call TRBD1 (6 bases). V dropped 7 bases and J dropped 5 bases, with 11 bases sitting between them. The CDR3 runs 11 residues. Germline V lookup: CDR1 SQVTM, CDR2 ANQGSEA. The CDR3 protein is CSAWTVTEAFF. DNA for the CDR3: TGCAGCGCTTGGACAGTGACTGAAGCTTTCTTT.

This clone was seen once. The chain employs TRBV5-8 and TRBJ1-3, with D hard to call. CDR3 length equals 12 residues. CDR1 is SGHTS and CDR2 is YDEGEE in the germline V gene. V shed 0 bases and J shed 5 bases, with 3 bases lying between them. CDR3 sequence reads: CASSLGRNTIYF. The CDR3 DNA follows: TGTGCCAGCAGCTTGGGTCGAAACACCATATATTTT.

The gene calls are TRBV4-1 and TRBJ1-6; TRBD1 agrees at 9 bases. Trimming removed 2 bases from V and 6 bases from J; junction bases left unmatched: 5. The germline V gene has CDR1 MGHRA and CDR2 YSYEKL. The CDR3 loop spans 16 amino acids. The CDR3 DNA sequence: TGCGCCAGCAGCCAAAACCCGGACAGGGGTAATTCACCCCTCCACTTT. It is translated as CASSQNPDRGNSPLHF.

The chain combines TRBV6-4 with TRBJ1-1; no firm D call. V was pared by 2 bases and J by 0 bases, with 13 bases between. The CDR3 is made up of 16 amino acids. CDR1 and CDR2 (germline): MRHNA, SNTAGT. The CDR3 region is CASSDEFSLMNTEAFF. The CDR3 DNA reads TGTGCCAGCAGTGACGAGTTCAGCCTGATGAACACTGAAGCTTTCTTT.

DNA of the CDR3: TGTGCCAGCAGTTCGGGGAGTAATTCACCCCTCCACTTT. The encoded protein is CASSSGSNSPLHF. The rearrangement uses TRBV27 and TRBJ1-6; D unresolved. In germline, CDR1 is MNHEY, CDR2 SMNVEV (reference sequence). The CDR3 is 13 residues long. Trimming cost V 4 bases and J 6 bases, with 7 bases left between them.

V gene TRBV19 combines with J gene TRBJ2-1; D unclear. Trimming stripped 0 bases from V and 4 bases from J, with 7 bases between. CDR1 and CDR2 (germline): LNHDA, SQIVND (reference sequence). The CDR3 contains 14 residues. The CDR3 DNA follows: TGTGCCAGTAGTATAGACTCACCTTACAATGAGCAGTTCTTC. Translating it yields CASSIDSPYNEQFF.

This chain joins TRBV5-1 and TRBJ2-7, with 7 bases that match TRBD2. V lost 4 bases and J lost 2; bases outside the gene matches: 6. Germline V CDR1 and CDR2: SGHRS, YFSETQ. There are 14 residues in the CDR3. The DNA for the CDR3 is TGCGCCAGCAGCCGGGCGGGAGCCACCTACGAGCAGTACTTC. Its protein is CASSRAGATYEQYF.

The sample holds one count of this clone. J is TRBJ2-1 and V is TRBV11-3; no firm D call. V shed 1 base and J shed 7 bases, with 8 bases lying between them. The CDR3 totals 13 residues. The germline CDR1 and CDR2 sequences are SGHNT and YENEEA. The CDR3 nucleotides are TGTGCCAGCAGCTTAGGAGGTCGAAATGAGCAGTTCTTC. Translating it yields CASSLGGRNEQFF.

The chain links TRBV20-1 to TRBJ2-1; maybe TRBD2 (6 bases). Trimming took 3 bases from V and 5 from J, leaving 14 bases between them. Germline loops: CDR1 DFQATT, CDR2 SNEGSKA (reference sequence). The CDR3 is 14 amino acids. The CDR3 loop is CSASPASANNEQFF. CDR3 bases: TGCAGTGCTAGTCCCGCTAGCGCAAACAATGAGCAGTTCTTC.

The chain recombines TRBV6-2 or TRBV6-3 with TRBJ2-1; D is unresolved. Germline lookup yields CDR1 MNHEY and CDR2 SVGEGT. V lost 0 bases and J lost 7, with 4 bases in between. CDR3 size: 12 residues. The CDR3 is CASSYSRNEQFF. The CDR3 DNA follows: TGTGCCAGCAGTTACTCGAGAAATGAGCAGTTCTTC.

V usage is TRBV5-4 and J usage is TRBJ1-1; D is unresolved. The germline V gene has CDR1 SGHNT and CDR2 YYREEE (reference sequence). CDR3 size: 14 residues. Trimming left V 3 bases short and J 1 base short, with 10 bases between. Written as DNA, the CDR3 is TGTGCCAGCAGCTCCTCGGCGGGGAACACTGAAGCTTTCTTT. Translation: CASSSSAGNTEAFF. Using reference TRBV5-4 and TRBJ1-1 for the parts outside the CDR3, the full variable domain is ETGVTQSPTHLIKTRGQQVTLRCSSQSGHNTVSWYQQALGQGPQFIFQYYREEENGRGNFPPRFSGLQFPNYSSELNVNALELDDSALYLCASSSSAGNTEAFFGQGTRLTVV.

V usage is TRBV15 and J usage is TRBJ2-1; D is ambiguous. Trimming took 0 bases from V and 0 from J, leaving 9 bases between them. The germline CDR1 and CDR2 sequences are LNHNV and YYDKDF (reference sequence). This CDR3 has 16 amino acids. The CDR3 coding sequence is TGTGCCACCAGCAGAGAGCCCGGATACTCCTACAATGAGCAGTTCTTC. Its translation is CATSREPGYSYNEQFF.